Below, 4 T cell receptor beta chains from the same sample are listed, as sequenced in a study of regulatory T cells in long-lasting Graves disease. The time point here: newly diagnosed GD, antithyroid drugs for less than 3 months. Following extraction of RNA from PBMCs, that RNA was used to make the TCR library. Investigators prepared the TCR beta libraries by applying iRepertoire HTBI primers and Arm-PCR of CDR3 regions. TCRdb reanalysed the multiplex PCR reads using MiXCR and keeps one entry per CDR3 protein. The sample lists under 300,000 distinct CDR3 sequences; 20% were seen once. Material: peripheral blood mononuclear cells (PBMCs), obtained at new diagnosis, from a patient treated with antithyroid drugs. The receptor source for this set is a female donor with Graves disease.

Worth noting for this clonotype: This probably arose from a read error, given a far larger clone one base away. This CDR3 is CAGSSLAGGYEQYF. As DNA, the CDR3 is TGTGCCGGCAGCTCCCTAGCGGGAGGTTACGAGCAGTACTTC. The gene calls are TRBV7-2 and TRBJ2-7; TRBD2 matches 11 bases. This CDR3 is built from 14 residues. Germline CDR1 is SGHTA and CDR2 is FQGNSA.

The table lists this clonotype with many counts. This chain links TRBV2 with TRBJ1-2; D remains unclear. This CDR3 contains 13 residues. V lost 6 bases to trimming and J lost 7 bases, with 15 bases between them. Germline-derived CDR1 and CDR2 are SNHLY and FYNNEI. The CDR3 loop is CASSDTAVSGYTF. Here the CDR3 DNA reads TGTGCCAGCAGCGATACGGCCGTGTCTGGCTACACCTTC.

The chain combines TRBV19 with TRBJ2-5; 9 bases line up with TRBD1. From germline, CDR1 is LNHDA and CDR2 SQIVND (reference sequence). This CDR3 has 16 residues. V dropped 5 bases and J dropped 4; count of bases not matched to a gene: 11. The CDR3 DNA follows: TGTGCCAGTAGTCTCCACCCGGGACAGGGCCGAGAGACCCAGTACTTC. It translates to CASSLHPGQGRETQYF.

The rearrangement joins TRBV7-2 to TRBJ2-7; the D gene could be TRBD1 or TRBD2 (5 bases each). Germline CDR1 and CDR2: SGHTA and FQGNSA. The CDR3 extends over 12 amino acids. Trimming removed 3 bases at V and 7 bases at J, with 10 bases between. The CDR3 loop is CASSFPGSEQYF. The DNA of the CDR3 is TGTGCCAGCAGCTTTCCAGGGAGTGAGCAGTACTTC.